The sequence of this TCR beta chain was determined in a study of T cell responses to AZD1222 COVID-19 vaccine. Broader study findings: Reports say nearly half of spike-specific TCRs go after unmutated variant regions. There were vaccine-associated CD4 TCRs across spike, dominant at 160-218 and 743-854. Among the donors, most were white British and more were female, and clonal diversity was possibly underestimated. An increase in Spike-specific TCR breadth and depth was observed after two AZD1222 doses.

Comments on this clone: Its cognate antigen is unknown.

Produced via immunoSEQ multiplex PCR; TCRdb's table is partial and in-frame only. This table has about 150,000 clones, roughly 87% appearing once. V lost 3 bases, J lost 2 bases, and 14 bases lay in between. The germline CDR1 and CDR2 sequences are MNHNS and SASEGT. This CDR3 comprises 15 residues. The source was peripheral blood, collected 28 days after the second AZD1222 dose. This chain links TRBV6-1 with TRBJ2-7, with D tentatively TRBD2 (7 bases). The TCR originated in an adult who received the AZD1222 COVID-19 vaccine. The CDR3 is CASSEGGPGAYEQYF. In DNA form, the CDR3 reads TGTGCCAGCAGTGAGGGGGGGCCAGGGGCCTACGAGCAGTACTTC.